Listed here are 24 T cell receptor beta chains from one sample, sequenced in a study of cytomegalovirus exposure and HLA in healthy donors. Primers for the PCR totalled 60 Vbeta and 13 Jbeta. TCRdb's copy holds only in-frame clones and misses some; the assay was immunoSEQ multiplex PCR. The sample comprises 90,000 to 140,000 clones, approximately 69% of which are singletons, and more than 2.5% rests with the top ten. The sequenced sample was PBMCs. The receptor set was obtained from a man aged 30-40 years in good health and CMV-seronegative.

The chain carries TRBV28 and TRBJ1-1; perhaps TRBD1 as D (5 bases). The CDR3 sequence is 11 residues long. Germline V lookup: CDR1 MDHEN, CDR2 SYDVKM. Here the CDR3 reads CAVEGYTEAFF. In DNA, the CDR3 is TGTGCGGTGGAGGGGTACACTGAAGCTTTCTTT. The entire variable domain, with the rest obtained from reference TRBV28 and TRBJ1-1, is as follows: DVKVTQSSRYLVKRTGEKVFLECVQDMDHENMFWYRQDPGLGLRLIYFSYDVKMKEKGDIPEGYSVSREKKERFSLILESASTNQTSMYLCAVEGYTEAFFGQGTRLTVV.

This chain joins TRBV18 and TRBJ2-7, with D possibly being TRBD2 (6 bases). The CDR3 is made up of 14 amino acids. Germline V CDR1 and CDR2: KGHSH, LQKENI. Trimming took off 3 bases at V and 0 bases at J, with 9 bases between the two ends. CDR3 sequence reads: CASSPGGTSYEQYF. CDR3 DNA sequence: TGTGCCAGCTCACCTGGGGGGACCTCCTACGAGCAGTACTTC.

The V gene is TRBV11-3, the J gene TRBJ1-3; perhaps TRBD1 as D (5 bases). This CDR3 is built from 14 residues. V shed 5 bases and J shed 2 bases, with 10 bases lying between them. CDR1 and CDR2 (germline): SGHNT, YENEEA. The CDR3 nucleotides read TGTGCCAGCAGCCCCGGACAAACTGGAAACACCATATATTTT. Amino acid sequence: CASSPGQTGNTIYF. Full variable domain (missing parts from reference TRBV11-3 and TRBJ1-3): EAGVVQSPRYKIIEKKQPVAFWCNPISGHNTLYWYLQNLGQGPELLIRYENEEAVDDSQLPKDRFSAERLKGVDSTLKIQPAELGDSAVYLCASSPGQTGNTIYFGEGSWLTVV.

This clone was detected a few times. CDR3 nucleotides: TGTGCCAGCAGCGTGTGGGCTAGCGGAGTGTACAATGAGCAGTTCTTC. It encodes CASSVWASGVYNEQFF. The chain links TRBV9 to TRBJ2-1; 7 nucleotides line up with TRBD2. This CDR3 contains 16 residues. V trimming: 2 bases; J trimming: 4 bases; junction bases outside the gene matches: 9. CDR1 is SGDLS and CDR2 is YYNGEE in the germline V gene.

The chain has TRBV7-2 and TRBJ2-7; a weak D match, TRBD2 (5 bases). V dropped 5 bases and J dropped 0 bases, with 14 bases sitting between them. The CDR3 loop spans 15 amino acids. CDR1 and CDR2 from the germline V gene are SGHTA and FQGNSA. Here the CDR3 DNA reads TGTGCCAGCAGCCGTGACTACCTTAGCTCCTACGAGCAGTACTTC. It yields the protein CASSRDYLSSYEQYF. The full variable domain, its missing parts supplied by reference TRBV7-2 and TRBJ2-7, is GAGVSQSPSNKVTEKGKDVELRCDPISGHTALYWYRQSLGQGLEFLIYFQGNSAPDKSGLPSDRFSAERTGGSVSTLTIQRTQQEDSAVYLCASSRDYLSSYEQYFGPGTRLTVT.

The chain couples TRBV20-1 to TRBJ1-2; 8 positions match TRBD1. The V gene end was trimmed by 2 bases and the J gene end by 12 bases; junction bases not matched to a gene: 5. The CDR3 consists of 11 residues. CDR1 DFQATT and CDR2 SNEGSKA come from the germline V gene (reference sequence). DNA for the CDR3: TGCAGTGCTAGACAGGGGGCAGTTGACACCTTC. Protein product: CSARQGAVDTF.

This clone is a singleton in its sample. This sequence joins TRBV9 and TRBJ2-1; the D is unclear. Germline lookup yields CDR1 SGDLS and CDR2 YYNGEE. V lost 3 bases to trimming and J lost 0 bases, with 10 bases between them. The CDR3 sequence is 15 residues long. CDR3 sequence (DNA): TGTGCCAGCAGCGCCCTTGCCTACTCCTACAATGAGCAGTTCTTC. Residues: CASSALAYSYNEQFF.

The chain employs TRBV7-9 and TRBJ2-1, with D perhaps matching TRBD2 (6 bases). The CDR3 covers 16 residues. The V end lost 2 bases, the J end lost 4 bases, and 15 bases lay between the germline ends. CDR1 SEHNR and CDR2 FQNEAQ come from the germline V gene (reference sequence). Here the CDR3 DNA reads TGTGCCAGCAGCTTAAGGAGGGAGTGGAGATACAATGAGCAGTTCTTC. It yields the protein CASSLRREWRYNEQFF. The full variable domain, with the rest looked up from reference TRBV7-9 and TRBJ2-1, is DTGVSQNPRHKITKRGQNVTFRCDPISEHNRLYWYRQTLGQGPEFLTYFQNEAQLEKSRLLSDRFSAERPKGSFSTLEIQRTEQGDSAMYLCASSLRREWRYNEQFFGPGTRLTVL.

The CDR3 DNA reads as TGTGCCAGCAGTCCGCCGGACAGGGTGGGCTACACCTTC. The encoded protein is CASSPPDRVGYTF. The genes are TRBV28 and TRBJ1-2; 8 bases agree with TRBD1. Germline CDR1 is MDHEN and CDR2 is SYDVKM. V lost 5 bases and J lost 8; bases outside the gene matches: 7. The CDR3 covers 13 residues.

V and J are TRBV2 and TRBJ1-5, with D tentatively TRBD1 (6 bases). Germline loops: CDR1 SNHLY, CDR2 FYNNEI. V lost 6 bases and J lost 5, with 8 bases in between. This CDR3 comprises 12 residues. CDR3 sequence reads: CASRDSHQPQHF. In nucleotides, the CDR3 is TGTGCCAGCAGGGACAGTCATCAGCCCCAGCATTTT.

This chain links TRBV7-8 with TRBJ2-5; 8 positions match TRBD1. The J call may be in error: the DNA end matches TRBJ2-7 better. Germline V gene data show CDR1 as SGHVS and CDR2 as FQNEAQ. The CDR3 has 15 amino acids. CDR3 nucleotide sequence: TGTGCCAGCAGCTTAAAACATTACAGGGGGGACGAGCAGTACTTC. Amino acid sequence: CASSLKHYRGDEQYF.

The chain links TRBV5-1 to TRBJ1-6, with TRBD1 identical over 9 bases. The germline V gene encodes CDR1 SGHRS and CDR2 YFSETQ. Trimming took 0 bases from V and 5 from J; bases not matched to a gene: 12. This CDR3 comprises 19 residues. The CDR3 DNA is TGCGCCAGCAGCTTGGTGGCCGCCGGGACAGGGCCGAATAATTCACCCCTCCACTTT. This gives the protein CASSLVAAGTGPNNSPLHF. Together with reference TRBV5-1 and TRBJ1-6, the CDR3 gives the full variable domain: KAGVTQTPRYLIKTRGQQVTLSCSPISGHRSVSWYQQTPGQGLQFLFEYFSETQRNKGNFPGRFSGRQFSNSRSEMNVSTLELGDSALYLCASSLVAAGTGPNNSPLHFGNGTRLTVT.

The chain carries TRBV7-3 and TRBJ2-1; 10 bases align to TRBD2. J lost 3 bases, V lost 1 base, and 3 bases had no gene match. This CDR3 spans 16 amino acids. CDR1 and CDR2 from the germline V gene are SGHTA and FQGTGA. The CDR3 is CASSLKTSGIYNEQFF. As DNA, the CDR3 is TGTGCCAGCAGCTTAAAAACTAGCGGGATCTACAATGAGCAGTTCTTC.

The CDR3 nucleotides read TGTGCCAGCAGCGTTCATGGCAATCAGCCCCAGCATTTT. Amino acid sequence: CASSVHGNQPQHF. J is TRBJ1-5 and V is TRBV9; D gene unclear. The CDR3 is 13 amino acids. V gave up 2 bases and J gave up 2 bases, with 5 bases separating them. The germline V gene has CDR1 SGDLS and CDR2 YYNGEE. Full variable domain (rest looked up from reference TRBV9 and TRBJ1-5): DSGVTQTPKHLITATGQRVTLRCSPRSGDLSVYWYQQSLDQGLQFLIQYYNGEERAKGNILERFSAQQFPDLHSELNLSSLELGDSALYFCASSVHGNQPQHFGDGTRLSIL.

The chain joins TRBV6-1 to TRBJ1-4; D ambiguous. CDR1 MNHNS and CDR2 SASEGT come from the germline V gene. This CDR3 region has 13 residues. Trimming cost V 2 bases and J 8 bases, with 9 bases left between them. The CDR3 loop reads CASSENGGEKLFF. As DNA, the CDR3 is TGTGCCAGCAGTGAAAACGGCGGCGAAAAACTGTTTTTT.

The CDR3 loop reads CAWSRDRVYGYTF. CDR3 DNA sequence: TGTGCCTGGAGTAGGGACAGGGTCTATGGCTACACCTTC. V usage is TRBV30 and J usage is TRBJ1-2; 9 positions agree with TRBD1. The CDR3 totals 13 residues. V dropped 2 bases and J dropped 4; count of bases not matched to a gene: 2. Germline CDR1 GTSNPN, CDR2 SVGIG (reference sequence). Full variable domain (rest looked up from reference TRBV30 and TRBJ1-2): SQTIHQWPATLVQPVGSPLSLECTVEGTSNPNLYWYRQAAGRGLQLLFYSVGIGQISSEVPQNLSASRPQDRQFILSSKKLLLSDSGFYLCAWSRDRVYGYTFGSGTRLTVV.

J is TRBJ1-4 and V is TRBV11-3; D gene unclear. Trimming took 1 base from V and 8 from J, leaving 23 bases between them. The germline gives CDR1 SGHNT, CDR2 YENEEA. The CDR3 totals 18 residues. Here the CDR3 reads CASSLGSRSFPPAEKLFF. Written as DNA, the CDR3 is TGTGCCAGCAGCTTAGGTAGCCGGTCTTTTCCCCCCGCCGAAAAACTGTTTTTT.

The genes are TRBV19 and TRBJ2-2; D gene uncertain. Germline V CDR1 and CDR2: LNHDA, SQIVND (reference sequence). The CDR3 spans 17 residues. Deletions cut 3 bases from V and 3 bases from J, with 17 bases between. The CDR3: CASSIQSQVKDTGELFF. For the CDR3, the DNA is TGTGCCAGTAGTATTCAATCTCAGGTAAAGGACACCGGGGAGCTGTTTTTT. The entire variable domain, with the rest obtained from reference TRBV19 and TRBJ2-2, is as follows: DGGITQSPKYLFRKEGQNVTLSCEQNLNHDAMYWYRQDPGQGLRLIYYSQIVNDFQKGDIAEGYSVSREKKESFPLTVTSAQKNPTAFYLCASSIQSQVKDTGELFFGEGSRLTVL.

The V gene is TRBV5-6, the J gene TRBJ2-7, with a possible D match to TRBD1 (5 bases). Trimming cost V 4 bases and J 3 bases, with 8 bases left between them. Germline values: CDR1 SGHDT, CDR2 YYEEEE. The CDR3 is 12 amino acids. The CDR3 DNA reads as TGTGCCAGCAGCCCCCAGGGCTACGAGCAGTACTTC. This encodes CASSPQGYEQYF. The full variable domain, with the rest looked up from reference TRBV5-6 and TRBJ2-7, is DAGVTQSPTHLIKTRGQQVTLRCSPKSGHDTVSWYQQALGQGPQFIFQYYEEEERQRGNFPDRFSGHQFPNYSSELNVNALLLGDSALYLCASSPQGYEQYFGPGTRLTVT.

The chain's CDR3 is CASSSSDQPQHF. The DNA of the CDR3 is TGTGCCAGCAGTTCCTCCGATCAGCCCCAGCATTTT. This chain links TRBV13 with TRBJ1-5; D unresolved. V lost 6 bases, J lost 5 bases, and 8 bases lay in between. The CDR3 has 12 amino acids. CDR1 and CDR2 from the germline V gene are PRHDT and FYEKMQ (reference sequence).

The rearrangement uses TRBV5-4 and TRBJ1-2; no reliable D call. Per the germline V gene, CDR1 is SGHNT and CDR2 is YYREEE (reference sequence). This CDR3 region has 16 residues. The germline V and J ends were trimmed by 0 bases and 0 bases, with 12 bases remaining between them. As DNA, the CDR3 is TGTGCCAGCAGCTTGGGAGGAGGGAAGGCTAACTATGGCTACACCTTC. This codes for CASSLGGGKANYGYTF. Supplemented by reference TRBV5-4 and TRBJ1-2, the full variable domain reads ETGVTQSPTHLIKTRGQQVTLRCSSQSGHNTVSWYQQALGQGPQFIFQYYREEENGRGNFPPRFSGLQFPNYSSELNVNALELDDSALYLCASSLGGGKANYGYTFGSGTRLTVV.

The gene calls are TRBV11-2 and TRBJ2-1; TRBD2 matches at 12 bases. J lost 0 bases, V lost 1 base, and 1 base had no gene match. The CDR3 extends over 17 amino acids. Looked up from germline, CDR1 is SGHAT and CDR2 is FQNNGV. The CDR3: CASSLGTSGTSYNEQFF. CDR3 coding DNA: TGTGCCAGCAGCTTAGGGACTAGCGGGACCTCCTACAATGAGCAGTTCTTC.

CDR3 amino acids: CASSVLQGNTEAFF. The CDR3 DNA is TGTGCCAGCAGCGTATTACAGGGGAACACTGAAGCTTTCTTT. This chain joins TRBV11-2 and TRBJ1-1, with a possible D match to TRBD1 (6 bases). V was clipped by 5 bases and J by 1 base, with 11 bases between them. There are 14 residues in the CDR3. Germline CDR1 reads SGHAT; CDR2 reads FQNNGV.

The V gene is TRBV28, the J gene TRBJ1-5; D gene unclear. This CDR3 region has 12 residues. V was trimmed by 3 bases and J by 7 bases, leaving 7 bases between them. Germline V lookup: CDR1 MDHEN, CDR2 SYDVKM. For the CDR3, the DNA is TGTGCCAGCAGTTTCAGGCGCCAGCCCCAGCATTTT. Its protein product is CASSFRRQPQHF.